This record looks at one T cell receptor (beta chain) sequence and its context. These data are taken from a study of blood T cell repertoires in COVID-19. Study overall: Nucleic acid was either cDNA or gDNA, and it came from T cells, B-cell-depleted T cells, or PBMCs.

Assay: immunoSEQ multiplex PCR; the TCRdb copy retains only in-frame clones and omits some. The profile shows 130,000 or so clones, approximately 84% of them singletons. The sequence derives from a human donor in a cohort sampled during active COVID-19. The material sequenced was peripheral blood.

CDR3 DNA sequence: TGTGCCAGCAGCTTATATCGATTACATTTTGACAGGGCGAGTGAAGCTTTCTTT. Its translation is CASSLYRLHFDRASEAFF. The V gene is TRBV5-6, the J gene TRBJ1-1, with TRBD1 identical over 7 bases. Germline V lookup: CDR1 SGHDT, CDR2 YYEEEE. CDR3 length: 18 amino acids. Losses at the gene ends were 2 bases for V and 7 bases for J; bases not matched to a gene: 20.